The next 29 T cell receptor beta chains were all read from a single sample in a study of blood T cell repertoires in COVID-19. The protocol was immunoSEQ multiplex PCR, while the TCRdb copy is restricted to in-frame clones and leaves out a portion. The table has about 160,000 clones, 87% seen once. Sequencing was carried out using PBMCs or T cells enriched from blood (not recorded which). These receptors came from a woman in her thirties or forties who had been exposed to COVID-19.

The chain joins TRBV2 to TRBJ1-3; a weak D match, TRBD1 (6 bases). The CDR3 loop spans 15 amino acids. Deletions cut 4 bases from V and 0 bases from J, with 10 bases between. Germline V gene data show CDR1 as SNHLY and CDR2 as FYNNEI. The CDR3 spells CASSAGGPSGNTIYF. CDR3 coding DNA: TGTGCCAGCAGTGCGGGGGGCCCCTCTGGAAACACCATATATTTT.

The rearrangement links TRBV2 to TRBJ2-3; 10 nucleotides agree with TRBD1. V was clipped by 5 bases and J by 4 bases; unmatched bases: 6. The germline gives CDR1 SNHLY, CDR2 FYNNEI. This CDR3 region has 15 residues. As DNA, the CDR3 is TGTGCCAGCAGTTTCGACAGGGGGCATGCAGATACGCAGTATTTT. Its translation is CASSFDRGHADTQYF.

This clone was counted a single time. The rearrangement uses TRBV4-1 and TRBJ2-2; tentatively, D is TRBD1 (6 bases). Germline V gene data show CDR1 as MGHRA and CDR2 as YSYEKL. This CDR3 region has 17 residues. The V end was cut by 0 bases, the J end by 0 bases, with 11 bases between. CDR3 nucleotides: TGCGCCAGCAGCCAAGAAGGCGCAGGGGCGAACACCGGGGAGCTGTTTTTT. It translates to CASSQEGAGANTGELFF.

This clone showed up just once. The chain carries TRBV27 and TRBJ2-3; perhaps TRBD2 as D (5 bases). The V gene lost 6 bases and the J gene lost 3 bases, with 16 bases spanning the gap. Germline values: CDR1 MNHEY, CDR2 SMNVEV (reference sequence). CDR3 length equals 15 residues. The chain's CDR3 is CASSTPRELTDTQYF. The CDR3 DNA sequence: TGTGCCAGCAGCACCCCAAGGGAGCTAACAGATACGCAGTATTTT.

The CDR3 sequence is CASTGTDPSATNEKLFF. The CDR3 DNA follows: TGTGCCAGCACCGGGACAGACCCTTCCGCCACTAATGAAAAACTGTTTTTT. The rearrangement joins TRBV28 to TRBJ1-4; 7 nucleotides agree with TRBD1. The V and J ends lost 7 bases and 2 bases, in that order; junction bases with no gene match: 13. Germline loops: CDR1 MDHEN, CDR2 SYDVKM. This CDR3 is built from 17 residues.

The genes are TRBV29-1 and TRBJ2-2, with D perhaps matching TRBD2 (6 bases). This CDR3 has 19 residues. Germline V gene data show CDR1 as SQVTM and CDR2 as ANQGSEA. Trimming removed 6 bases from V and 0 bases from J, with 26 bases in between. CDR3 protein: CSVLARDFFSKSNTGELFF. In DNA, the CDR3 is TGCAGCGTCCTGGCACGGGACTTTTTCTCAAAATCGAACACCGGGGAGCTGTTTTTT.

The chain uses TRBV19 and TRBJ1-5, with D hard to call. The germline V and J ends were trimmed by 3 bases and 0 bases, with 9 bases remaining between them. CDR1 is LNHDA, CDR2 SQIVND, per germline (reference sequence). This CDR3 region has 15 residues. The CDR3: CASSIGGNSNQPQHF. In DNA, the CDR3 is TGTGCCAGTAGTATCGGCGGTAATAGCAATCAGCCCCAGCATTTT.

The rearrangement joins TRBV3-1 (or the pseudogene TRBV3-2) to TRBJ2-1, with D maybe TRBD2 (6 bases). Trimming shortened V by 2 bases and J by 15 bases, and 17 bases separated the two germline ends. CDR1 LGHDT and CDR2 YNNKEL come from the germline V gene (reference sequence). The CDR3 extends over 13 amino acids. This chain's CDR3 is CASSQKGAGTRFF. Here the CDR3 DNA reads TGTGCCAGCAGCCAAAAAGGGGCCGGGACTCGGTTCTTC.

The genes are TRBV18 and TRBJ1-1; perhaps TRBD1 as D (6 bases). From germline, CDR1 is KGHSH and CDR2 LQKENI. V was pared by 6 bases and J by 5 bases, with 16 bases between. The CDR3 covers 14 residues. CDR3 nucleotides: TGTGCCAGCTCGTCTCAGGGGAGTCGAACTGAAGCTTTCTTT. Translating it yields CASSSQGSRTEAFF.

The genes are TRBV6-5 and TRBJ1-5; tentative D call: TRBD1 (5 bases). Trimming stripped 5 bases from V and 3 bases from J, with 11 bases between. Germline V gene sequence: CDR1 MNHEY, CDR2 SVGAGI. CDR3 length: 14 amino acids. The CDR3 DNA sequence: TGTGCCAGCAGTCCCGGGGGTATCAATCAGCCCCAGCATTTT. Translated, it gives CASSPGGINQPQHF.

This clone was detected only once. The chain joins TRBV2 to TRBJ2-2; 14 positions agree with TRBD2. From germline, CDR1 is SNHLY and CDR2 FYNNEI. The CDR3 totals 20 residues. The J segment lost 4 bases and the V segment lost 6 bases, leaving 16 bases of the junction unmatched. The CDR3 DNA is TGTGCCAGCAGGTCATATGGACTAGCGGGAGGAGTTTCGCTCACCGGGGAGCTGTTTTTT. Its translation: CASRSYGLAGGVSLTGELFF. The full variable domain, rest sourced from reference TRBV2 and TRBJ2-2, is EPEVTQTPSHQVTQMGQEVILRCVPISNHLYFYWYRQILGQKVEFLVSFYNNEISEKSEIFDDQFSVERPDGSNFTLKIRSTKLEDSAMYFCASRSYGLAGGVSLTGELFFGEGSRLTVL.

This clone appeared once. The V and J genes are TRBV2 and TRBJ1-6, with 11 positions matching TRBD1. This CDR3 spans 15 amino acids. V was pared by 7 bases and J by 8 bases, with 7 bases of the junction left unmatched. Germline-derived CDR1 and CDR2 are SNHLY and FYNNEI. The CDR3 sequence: CASTKGQGADSPLHF. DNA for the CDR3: TGTGCCAGCACCAAAGGACAGGGGGCAGATTCACCCCTCCACTTT.

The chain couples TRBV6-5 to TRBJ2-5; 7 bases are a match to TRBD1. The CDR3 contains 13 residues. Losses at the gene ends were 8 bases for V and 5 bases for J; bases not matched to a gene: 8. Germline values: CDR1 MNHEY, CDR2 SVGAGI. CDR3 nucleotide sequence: TGTGCCAGCGAGGGGGCAACGAAGGAGACCCAGTACTTC. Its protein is CASEGATKETQYF.

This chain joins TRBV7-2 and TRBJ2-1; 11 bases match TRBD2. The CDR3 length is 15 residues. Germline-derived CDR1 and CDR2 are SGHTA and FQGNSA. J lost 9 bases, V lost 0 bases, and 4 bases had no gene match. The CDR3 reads CASSLATSGIGEQFF. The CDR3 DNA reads TGTGCCAGCAGCTTAGCGACTAGCGGGATAGGTGAGCAGTTCTTC.

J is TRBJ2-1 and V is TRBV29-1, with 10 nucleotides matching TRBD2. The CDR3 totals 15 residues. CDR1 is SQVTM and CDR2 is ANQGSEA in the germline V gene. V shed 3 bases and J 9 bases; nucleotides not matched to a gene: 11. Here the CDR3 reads CSVDGERLAGAEQFF. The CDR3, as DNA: TGCAGCGTTGATGGGGAGCGTCTAGCGGGGGCTGAGCAGTTCTTC.

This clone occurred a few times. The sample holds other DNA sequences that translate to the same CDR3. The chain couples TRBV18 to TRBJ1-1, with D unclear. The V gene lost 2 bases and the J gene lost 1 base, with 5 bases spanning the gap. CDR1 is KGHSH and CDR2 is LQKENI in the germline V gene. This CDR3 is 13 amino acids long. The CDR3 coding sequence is TGTGCCAGCTCACCAAACGGGAACACTGAAGCTTTCTTT. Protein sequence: CASSPNGNTEAFF.

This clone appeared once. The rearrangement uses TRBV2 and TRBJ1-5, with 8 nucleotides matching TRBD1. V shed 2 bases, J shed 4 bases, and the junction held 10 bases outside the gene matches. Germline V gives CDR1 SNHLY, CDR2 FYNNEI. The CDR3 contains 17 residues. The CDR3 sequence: CASSEPGQDAANQPQHF. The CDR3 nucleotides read TGTGCCAGCAGTGAACCGGGACAGGACGCGGCTAATCAGCCCCAGCATTTT.

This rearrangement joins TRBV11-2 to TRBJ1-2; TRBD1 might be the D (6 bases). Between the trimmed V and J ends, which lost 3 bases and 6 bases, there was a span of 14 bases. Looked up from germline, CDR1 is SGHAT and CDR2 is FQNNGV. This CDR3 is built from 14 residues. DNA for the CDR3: TGTGCCAGCAGCTTTTCTGGGGGGGCCCATGGCTACACCTTC. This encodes CASSFSGGAHGYTF.

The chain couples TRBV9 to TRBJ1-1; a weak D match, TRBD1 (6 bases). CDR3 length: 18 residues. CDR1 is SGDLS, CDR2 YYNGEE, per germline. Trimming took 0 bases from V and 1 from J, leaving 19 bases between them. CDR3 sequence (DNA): TGTGCCAGCAGCGTAGCTTTGAACGTGGGGGCTGGGAACACTGAAGCTTTCTTT. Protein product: CASSVALNVGAGNTEAFF.

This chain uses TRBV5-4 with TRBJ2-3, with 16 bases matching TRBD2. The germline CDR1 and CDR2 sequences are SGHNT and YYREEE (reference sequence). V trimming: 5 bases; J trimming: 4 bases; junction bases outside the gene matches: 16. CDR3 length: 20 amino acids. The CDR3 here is CASRGTSGGATLFNADTQYF. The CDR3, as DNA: TGTGCCAGCAGAGGGACTAGCGGGGGGGCCACTCTCTTTAACGCAGATACGCAGTATTTT.

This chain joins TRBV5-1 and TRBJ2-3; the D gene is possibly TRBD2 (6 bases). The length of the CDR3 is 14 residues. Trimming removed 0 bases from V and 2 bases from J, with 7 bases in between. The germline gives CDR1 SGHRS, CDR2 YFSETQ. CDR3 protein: CASSLEGLTDTQYF. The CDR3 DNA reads TGCGCCAGCAGCTTGGAGGGACTCACAGATACGCAGTATTTT.

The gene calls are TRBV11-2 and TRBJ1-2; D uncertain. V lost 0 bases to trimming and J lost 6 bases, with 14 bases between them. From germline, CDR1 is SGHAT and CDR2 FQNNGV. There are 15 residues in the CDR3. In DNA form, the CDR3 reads TGTGCCAGCAGCTTAGAGCCGATCCTCGCGGATGGCTACACCTTC. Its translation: CASSLEPILADGYTF.

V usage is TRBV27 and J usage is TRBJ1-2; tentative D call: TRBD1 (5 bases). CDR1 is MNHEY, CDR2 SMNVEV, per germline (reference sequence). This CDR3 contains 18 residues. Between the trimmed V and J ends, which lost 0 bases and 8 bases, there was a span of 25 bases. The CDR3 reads CASSLSGTVHSGIEGYTF. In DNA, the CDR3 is TGTGCCAGCAGTTTATCCGGGACTGTTCATTCGGGTATAGAGGGCTACACCTTC.

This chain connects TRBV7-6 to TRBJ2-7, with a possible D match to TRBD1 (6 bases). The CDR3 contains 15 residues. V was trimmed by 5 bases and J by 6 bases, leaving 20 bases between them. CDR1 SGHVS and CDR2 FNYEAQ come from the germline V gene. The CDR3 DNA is TGTGCCAGCAGCCCCCTCGCAGGGGCCCCCTTCGAGCAGTACTTC. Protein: CASSPLAGAPFEQYF.

CDR3 amino acids: CASRPPGPTNEKLFF. The CDR3, as DNA: TGCGCCAGCAGGCCTCCAGGGCCAACTAATGAAAAACTGTTTTTT. The gene calls are TRBV23-1 and TRBJ1-4, with D perhaps matching TRBD1 (5 bases). TRBV23-1 is sorted into the ORF group, with uncertain function. V lost 6 bases and J lost 0, with 11 bases in between. The CDR3 sequence is 15 residues long.

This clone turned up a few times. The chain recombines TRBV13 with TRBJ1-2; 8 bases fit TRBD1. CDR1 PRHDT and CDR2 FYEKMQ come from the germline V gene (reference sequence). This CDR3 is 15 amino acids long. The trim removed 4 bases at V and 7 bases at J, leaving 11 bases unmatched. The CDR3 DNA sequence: TGTGCCAGCAGCTCCATTGACAGGGGTTTTTCTGGCTACACCTTC. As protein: CASSSIDRGFSGYTF. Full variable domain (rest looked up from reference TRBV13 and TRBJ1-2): AAGVIQSPRHLIKEKRETATLKCYPIPRHDTVYWYQQGPGQDPQFLISFYEKMQSDKGSIPDRFSAQQFSDYHSELNMSSLELGDSALYFCASSSIDRGFSGYTFGSGTRLTVV.

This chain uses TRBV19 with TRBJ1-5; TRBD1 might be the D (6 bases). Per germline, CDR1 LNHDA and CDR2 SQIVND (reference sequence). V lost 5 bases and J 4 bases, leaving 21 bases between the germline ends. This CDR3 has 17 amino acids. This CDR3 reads CASSGRGLYSTNQPQHF. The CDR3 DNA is TGTGCCAGTAGTGGCAGGGGCCTTTATTCTACTAATCAGCCCCAGCATTTT.

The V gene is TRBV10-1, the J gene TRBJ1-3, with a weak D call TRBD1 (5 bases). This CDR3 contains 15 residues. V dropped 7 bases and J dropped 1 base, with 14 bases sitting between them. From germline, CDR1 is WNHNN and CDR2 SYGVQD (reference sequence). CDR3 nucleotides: TGCGCCAGCACCGCAGGGAGGGGATCTGGAAACACCATATATTTT. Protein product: CASTAGRGSGNTIYF.

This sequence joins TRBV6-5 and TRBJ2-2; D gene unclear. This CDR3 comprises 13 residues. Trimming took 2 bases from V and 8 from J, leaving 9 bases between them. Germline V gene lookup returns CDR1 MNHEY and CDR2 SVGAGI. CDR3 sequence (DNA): TGTGCCAGCAGTTACAGCTACTCGGGGGAGCTGTTTTTT. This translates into CASSYSYSGELFF.